Listed here is a single T cell receptor (beta chain). The data belong to a study of shared clonotypes between healthy human individuals. Overall study: Per donor, CD8 memory used one plate, CD8 naive used two, CD4 memory used three and CD4 naive used three.

Source study methods: For the immunoSEQ data, sequences were junction-only without quality scores, so filtering differed. The assay was immunoSEQ multiplex PCR, and TCRdb's table has in-frame clones only and misses some. That table furnishes V, J and clone size, whereas the DNA furnished D and trimming. The sample includes under 2,500,000 clones, about 94% of them seen just once. The donor population consisted of healthy HIV-negative adults with no recent acute infections or vaccinations. Germline CDR1 LNHDA, CDR2 SQIVND (reference sequence). V was cut by 7 bases and J by 5 bases, with 15 bases left in between. This CDR3 is 15 amino acids long.

This chain joins TRBV19 and TRBJ1-6, with D maybe TRBD1 (5 bases). Sequencing used naive CD4+ T cells sorted from blood. As to subset: CD45RA+ positively selected. The clonotype comes from a man in his late teens or twenties in good health. CDR3 sequence (DNA): TGTGCCAGTACTACTTACGGACAAGATAATTCACCCCTCCACTTT. Translated, it gives CASTTYGQDNSPLHF. The full variable domain, completed using reference TRBV19 and TRBJ1-6, is DGGITQSPKYLFRKEGQNVTLSCEQNLNHDAMYWYRQDPGQGLRLIYYSQIVNDFQKGDIAEGYSVSREKKESFPLTVTSAQKNPTAFYLCASTTYGQDNSPLHFGNGTRLTVT.